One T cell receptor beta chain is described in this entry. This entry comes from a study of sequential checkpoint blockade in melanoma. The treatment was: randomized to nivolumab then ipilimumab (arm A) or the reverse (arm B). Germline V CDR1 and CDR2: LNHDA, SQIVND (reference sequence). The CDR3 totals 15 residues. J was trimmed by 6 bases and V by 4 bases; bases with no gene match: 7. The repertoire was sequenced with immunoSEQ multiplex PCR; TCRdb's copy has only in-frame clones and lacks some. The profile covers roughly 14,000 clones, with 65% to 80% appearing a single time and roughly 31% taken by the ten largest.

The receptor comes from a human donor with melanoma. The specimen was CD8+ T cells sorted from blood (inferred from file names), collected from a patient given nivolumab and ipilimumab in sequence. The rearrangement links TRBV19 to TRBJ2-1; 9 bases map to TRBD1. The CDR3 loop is CASSTGTGYPNEQFF. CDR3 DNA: TGTGCCAGTAGTACCGGGACAGGGTATCCCAATGAGCAGTTCTTC.